The rows below give T cell receptor beta chains drawn from one sample of a study of Graves' ophthalmopathy and Graves' hyperthyroidism. A single record per CDR3 protein comes from TCRdb applying MiXCR to the multiplex PCR reads. This table has hundreds of thousands of distinct CDR3 sequences, approximately 15% appearing once. Input material: peripheral blood. These receptors came from a woman aged 18-35 years with stable Graves' hyperthyroidism. Each CDR3 is given with its conserved first and last residue. A D gene is named only where the DNA matches it firmly. For some rows the clone size is stated as once, few or many, or as a class when expanded; others skip it.

v_gene	d_gene	abundance	j_gene	CDR3aa	CDR3nt
TRBV11-2	TRBD1	few	TRBJ2-7	CASPPFLRDRESYEQYF	TGTGCCAGCCCGCCATTTCTCCGGGACAGGGAGAGCTACGAGCAGTACTTC
TRBV6-2/TRBV6-3	-	many	TRBJ1-1	CASSYDAMNTEAFF	TGTGCCAGCAGTTACGACGCTATGAACACTGAAGCTTTCTTT
TRBV6-5	TRBD1	many	TRBJ1-2	CASSSTGLNYGYTF	TGTGCCAGCAGTTCGACAGGGCTTAACTATGGCTACACCTTC
TRBV11-3	-	-	TRBJ1-1	CASRLSGHLDTEAFF	TGTGCCAGCAGACTCTCGGGCCATCTGGACACTGAAGCTTTCTTT
TRBV6-2/TRBV6-3	-	many	TRBJ1-5	CASSYGGRLQHF	TGTGCCAGCAGTTACGGGGGGCGGCTCCAGCATTTT
TRBV20-1	-	many	TRBJ1-6	CSASPDGQSYSPLHF	TGCAGTGCTAGTCCCGACGGACAGAGTTATTCACCCCTCCACTTT
TRBV28	-	many	TRBJ2-7	CASSLLPSRAYEQYF	TGTGCCAGCAGTTTACTCCCCTCTAGGGCCTACGAGCAGTACTTC
TRBV19	-	many	TRBJ2-7	CASRPGTGGHEQYF	TGTGCCAGTAGGCCCGGGACGGGGGGCCACGAGCAGTACTTC
TRBV9	-	many	TRBJ2-5	CASSPSNQETQYF	TGTGCCAGCAGCCCAAGCAACCAAGAGACCCAGTACTTC
TRBV12-3/TRBV12-4	-	many	TRBJ2-7	CASSFPPGHPDSYEQYF	TGTGCCAGCAGTTTTCCCCCGGGACACCCCGACTCCTACGAGCAGTACTTC
TRBV7-2	-	many	TRBJ2-5	CASSFGYQETQYF	TGTGCCAGCAGCTTTGGGTACCAAGAGACCCAGTACTTC
TRBV18	TRBD1	-	TRBJ1-2	CASSQGQGNGYTF	TGTGCCAGCTCACAGGGACAGGGAAATGGCTACACCTTC
TRBV6-2/TRBV6-3	TRBD1	-	TRBJ2-7	CASSSDRVTHEQYF	TGTGCCAGCAGTTCAGACAGGGTAACCCACGAGCAGTACTTC
TRBV11-2	-	many	TRBJ1-5	CASSLEGQPNQPQHF	TGTGCCAGCAGCTTGGAAGGACAGCCGAATCAGCCCCAGCATTTT
TRBV5-1	TRBD1	few	TRBJ1-3	CASSLDRDGNTIYF	TGCGCCAGCAGCCTCGACAGGGACGGAAACACCATATATTTT
TRBV7-9	-	many	TRBJ1-2	CASSLGLDYGYTF	TGTGCCAGCAGCTTAGGGTTAGACTATGGCTACACCTTC
TRBV6-1	-	-	TRBJ1-1	CASSDRTTGTEAFF	TGTGCCAGCAGTGATCGGACTACCGGCACTGAAGCTTTCTTT
TRBV18	-	-	TRBJ2-7	CASSPDQLGTEQYF	TGTGCCAGCTCCCCCGACCAGTTGGGTACCGAGCAGTACTTC
TRBV6-1	-	many	TRBJ1-1	CASSQYSGNTEAFF	TGTGCCAGCAGTCAATACTCAGGGAACACTGAAGCTTTCTTT
TRBV7-2	-	many	TRBJ2-5	CASSLVRGTQETQYF	TGTGCCAGCAGCTTAGTTCGCGGAACCCAAGAGACCCAGTACTTC
TRBV29-1	-	many	TRBJ1-5	CSVKPGGSSNQPQHF	TGCAGCGTAAAACCTGGGGGGTCTAGCAATCAGCCCCAGCATTTT
TRBV19	-	many	TRBJ1-1	CASTAALRNTEAFF	TGTGCCAGTACAGCGGCTTTAAGGAACACTGAAGCTTTCTTT
TRBV6-2/TRBV6-3	-	many	TRBJ2-7	CASSYPTGSYEQYF	TGTGCCAGCAGTTACCCAACAGGGTCTTACGAGCAGTACTTC
TRBV3-1	TRBD2	many	TRBJ2-7	CASGAGGIHEQYF	TGTGCCAGCGGCGCGGGGGGGATCCACGAGCAGTACTTC
TRBV2	-	few	TRBJ2-7	CASQSGGVNEQYF	TGTGCCAGTCAGAGTGGGGGCGTCAACGAGCAGTACTTC
TRBV11-2	TRBD2	few	TRBJ2-2	CASSPRTSGGARTGELFF	TGTGCCAGCAGCCCCAGGACTAGCGGGGGGGCCCGGACCGGGGAGCTGTTTTTT
TRBV12-5	-	many	TRBJ1-1	CASGLSGRNTEAFF	TGTGCTAGTGGTTTATCGGGACGGAACACTGAAGCTTTCTTT
TRBV9	-	many	TRBJ1-2	CASSVRATHGYTF	TGTGCCAGCAGCGTGAGGGCTACCCATGGCTACACCTTC
TRBV10-3	TRBD1	-	TRBJ2-2	CAISEGTGMNTGELFF	TGTGCCATCAGTGAGGGGACAGGGATGAACACCGGGGAGCTGTTTTTT
TRBV28	TRBD1	many	TRBJ1-2	CASSSINRGPDYGYTF	TGTGCCAGCAGTTCAATAAACAGGGGGCCGGACTATGGCTACACCTTC
TRBV12-3/TRBV12-4	-	-	TRBJ1-6	CASSLRGRGPLHF	TGTGCCAGCAGTTTAAGGGGGAGAGGGCCCCTCCACTTT
TRBV2	-	once	TRBJ2-2	CASRSEGGGTGELFF	TGTGCCAGCAGGTCGGAGGGAGGGGGGACCGGGGAGCTGTTTTTT
TRBV19	-	few	TRBJ2-2	CASKVVLTAAGELFF	TGTGCCAGTAAAGTAGTTCTAACGGCAGCCGGGGAGCTGTTTTTT
TRBV12-3/TRBV12-4	-	-	TRBJ1-2	CASSSRPRQDLNYGYTF	TGTGCCAGCAGTTCGCGACCTCGACAGGACTTAAACTATGGCTACACCTTC
TRBV12-3/TRBV12-4	-	many	TRBJ2-7	CASSSAQTRAWGYEQYF	TGTGCCAGCAGTTCCGCCCAGACCAGGGCATGGGGCTACGAGCAGTACTTC
TRBV5-4	-	few	TRBJ1-1	CASSCDRNNTEAFF	TGTGCCAGCAGCTGCGACAGGAATAACACTGAAGCTTTCTTT
TRBV11-2	-	-	TRBJ1-5	CASSLGTGPQQPQHF	TGTGCCAGCAGCTTAGGTACAGGGCCTCAACAGCCCCAGCATTTT
TRBV6-2/TRBV6-3	-	many	TRBJ1-2	CASKDGGPYGYTF	TGTGCCAGCAAGGACGGCGGTCCCTATGGCTACACCTTC
TRBV11-1	TRBD1	-	TRBJ2-7	CASSLGRGPHHPYEQYF	TGTGCCAGCAGCTTAGGCAGGGGGCCCCACCATCCCTACGAGCAGTACTTC
TRBV19	TRBD1	many	TRBJ1-2	CASRPWTGGDRYGYTF	TGTGCCAGTAGACCCTGGACAGGGGGCGATCGCTATGGCTACACCTTC
TRBV11-3	-	-	TRBJ2-7	CASSLDLEVDEQYF	TGTGCCAGCAGCTTAGATCTAGAAGTGGATGAGCAGTACTTC
TRBV6-2/TRBV6-3	TRBD1	many	TRBJ1-5	CARGSDDRGNQPQHF	TGTGCCAGAGGCTCCGACGACAGGGGCAATCAGCCCCAGCATTTT
TRBV13	TRBD2	many	TRBJ2-2	CASSITSAGNTGELFF	TGTGCCAGCAGCATTACTAGCGCCGGGAACACCGGGGAGCTGTTTTTT
TRBV5-1	-	many	TRBJ2-5	CASSLGPQRAETQYF	TGCGCCAGCAGCTTGGGGCCACAGCGGGCGGAGACCCAGTACTTC
TRBV2	-	many	TRBJ2-5	CASSEWGPGETQYF	TGTGCCAGCAGTGAGTGGGGCCCTGGTGAGACCCAGTACTTC
TRBV12-3/TRBV12-4	-	many	TRBJ1-2	CASSLGGGYTF	TGTGCCAGCAGTTTGGGCGGAGGCTACACCTTC
TRBV7-2	-	-	TRBJ1-2	CASSLAQVFNYGYTF	TGTGCCAGCAGCTTAGCACAGGTCTTTAACTATGGCTACACCTTC
TRBV11-2	-	many	TRBJ1-1	CASSLDMGPEAFF	TGTGCCAGCAGCTTAGATATGGGACCTGAAGCTTTCTTT
TRBV27	TRBD1	many	TRBJ2-7	CASSFQGTGIYEQYF	TGTGCCAGCAGTTTTCAGGGGACAGGGATTTACGAGCAGTACTTC
TRBV5-1	-	many	TRBJ1-2	CASSLAGESGFDYGYTF	TGCGCCAGCAGCTTGGCAGGGGAGTCTGGCTTCGACTATGGCTACACCTTC
TRBV20-1	-	-	TRBJ2-2	CSASGRNTGELFF	TGCAGTGCTAGTGGGAGGAACACCGGGGAGCTGTTTTTT
TRBV6-5	-	many	TRBJ1-1	CASSYQGLEAFF	TGTGCCAGCAGTTACCAAGGTCTTGAAGCTTTCTTT
TRBV24-1	-	-	TRBJ1-2	CATSDPGSGYTF	TGTGCCACCAGTGACCCAGGGAGTGGCTACACCTTC
TRBV20-1	TRBD1	many	TRBJ1-1	CSAPGTGAPNTEAFF	TGCAGTGCTCCCGGGACAGGGGCCCCGAACACTGAAGCTTTCTTT
TRBV12-3/TRBV12-4	TRBD1	many	TRBJ2-7	CASSFSGQGREQYF	TGTGCCAGCAGTTTCTCGGGACAGGGTCGCGAGCAGTACTTC